This entry concerns a single TCR beta chain. The source of the sample is a study of T-cell reconstitution after alpha-beta-depleted transplantation in children. The V gene's germline CDR1 is LNHNV and CDR2 YYDKDF (reference sequence). V lost 0 bases and J 3 bases, leaving 12 bases between the germline ends. CDR3 length equals 16 residues. TCRbeta library construction was performed incorporating unique molecular identifiers. MiXCR, applied by TCRdb to the PCR reads, yields one record per CDR3 protein. This sample yields hundreds of thousands of distinct CDR3 sequences, of which 13% are seen a single time; about 4.5% belongs to the top ten.

The receptor's source is a human donor who donated a stem cell graft to a child with Fanconi anemia. The rearrangement joins TRBV15 to TRBJ1-5; no definite D call. Sequencing was performed on PBMCs, taken from the stem cell graft. The CDR3 region is CATSRDWPATNQPQHF. CDR3 nucleotides: TGTGCCACCAGCAGAGATTGGCCAGCCACCAATCAGCCCCAGCATTTT.